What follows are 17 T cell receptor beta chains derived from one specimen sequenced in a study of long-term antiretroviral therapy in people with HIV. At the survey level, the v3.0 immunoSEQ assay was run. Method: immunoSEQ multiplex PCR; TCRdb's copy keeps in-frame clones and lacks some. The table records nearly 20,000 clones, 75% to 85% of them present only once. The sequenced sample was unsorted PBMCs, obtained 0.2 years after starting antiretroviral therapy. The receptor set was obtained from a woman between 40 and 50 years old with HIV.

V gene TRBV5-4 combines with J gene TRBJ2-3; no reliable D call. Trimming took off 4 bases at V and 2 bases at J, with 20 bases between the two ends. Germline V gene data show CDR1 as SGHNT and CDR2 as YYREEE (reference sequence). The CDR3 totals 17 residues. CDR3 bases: TGTGCCAGCAGCCCCGGCGGAGAGGTCTCCATCACAGATACGCAGTATTTT. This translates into CASSPGGEVSITDTQYF. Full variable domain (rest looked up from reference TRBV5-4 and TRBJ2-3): ETGVTQSPTHLIKTRGQQVTLRCSSQSGHNTVSWYQQALGQGPQFIFQYYREEENGRGNFPPRFSGLQFPNYSSELNVNALELDDSALYLCASSPGGEVSITDTQYFGPGTRLTVL.

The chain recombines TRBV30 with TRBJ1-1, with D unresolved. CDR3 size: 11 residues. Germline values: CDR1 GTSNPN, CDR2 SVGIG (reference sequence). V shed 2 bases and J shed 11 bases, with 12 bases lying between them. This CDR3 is CAWSRSVSAFF. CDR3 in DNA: TGTGCCTGGAGTCGTAGTGTTTCGGCTTTCTTT.

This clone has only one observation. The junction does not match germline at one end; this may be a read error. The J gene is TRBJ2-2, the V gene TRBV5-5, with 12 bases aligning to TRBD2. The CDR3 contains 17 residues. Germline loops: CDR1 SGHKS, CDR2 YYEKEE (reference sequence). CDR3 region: CASSLLAGGKNIGELFF. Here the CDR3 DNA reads TGTGCCAGCAGCTTGCTAGCGGGGGGGAAAAACATCGGGGAGCTGTTTTTT.

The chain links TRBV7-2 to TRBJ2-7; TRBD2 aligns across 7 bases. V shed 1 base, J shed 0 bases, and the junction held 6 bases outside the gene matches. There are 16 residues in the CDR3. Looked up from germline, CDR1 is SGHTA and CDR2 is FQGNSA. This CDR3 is CASSLDSGGISYEQYF. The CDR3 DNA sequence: TGTGCCAGCAGCTTAGACTCCGGGGGGATCTCCTACGAGCAGTACTTC.

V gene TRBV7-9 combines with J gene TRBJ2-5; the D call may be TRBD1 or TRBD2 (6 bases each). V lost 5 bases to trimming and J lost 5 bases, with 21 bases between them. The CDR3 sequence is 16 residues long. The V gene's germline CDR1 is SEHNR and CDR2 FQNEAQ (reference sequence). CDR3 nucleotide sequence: TGTGCCAGCAGCATAAGGGGGGACTCCCGGGGGGAGACCCAGTACTTC. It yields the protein CASSIRGDSRGETQYF.

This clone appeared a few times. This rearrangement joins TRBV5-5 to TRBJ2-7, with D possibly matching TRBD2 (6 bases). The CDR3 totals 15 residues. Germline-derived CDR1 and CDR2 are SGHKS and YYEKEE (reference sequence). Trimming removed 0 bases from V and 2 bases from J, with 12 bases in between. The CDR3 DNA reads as TGTGCCAGCAGCTTGGTGGGCGGGAAGGCCTACGAGCAGTACTTC. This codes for CASSLVGGKAYEQYF.

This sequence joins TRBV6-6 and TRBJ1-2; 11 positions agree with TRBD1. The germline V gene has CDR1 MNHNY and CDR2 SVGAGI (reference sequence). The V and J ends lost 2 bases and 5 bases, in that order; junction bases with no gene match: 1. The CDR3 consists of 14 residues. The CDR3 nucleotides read TGTGCCAGCAGTTACGGGACAGGGGGATATGGCTACACCTTC. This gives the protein CASSYGTGGYGYTF.

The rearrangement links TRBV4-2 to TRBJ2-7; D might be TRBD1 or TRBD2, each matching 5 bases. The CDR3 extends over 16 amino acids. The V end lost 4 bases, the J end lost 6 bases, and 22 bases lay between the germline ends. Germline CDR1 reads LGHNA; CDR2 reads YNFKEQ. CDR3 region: CASSRTYGANSPEQYF. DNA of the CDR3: TGTGCCAGCAGCCGTACCTACGGGGCAAATTCCCCCGAGCAGTACTTC.

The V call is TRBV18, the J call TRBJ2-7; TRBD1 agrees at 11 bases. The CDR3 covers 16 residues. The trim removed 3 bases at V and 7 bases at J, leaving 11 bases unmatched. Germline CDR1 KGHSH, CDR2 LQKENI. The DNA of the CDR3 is TGTGCCAGCTCACCCCCGATCGGACAGGGGGCGCTTGAGCAGTACTTC. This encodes CASSPPIGQGALEQYF.

CDR3 loop: CASSRTDSNQPQHF. CDR3 DNA sequence: TGTGCCAGCAGCCGGACAGACAGCAATCAGCCCCAGCATTTT. J is TRBJ1-5 and V is TRBV7-9, with D possibly being TRBD1 (6 bases). Germline CDR1 and CDR2: SEHNR and FQNEAQ (reference sequence). CDR3 length equals 14 residues. Trimming stripped 5 bases from V and 1 base from J, with 9 bases between.

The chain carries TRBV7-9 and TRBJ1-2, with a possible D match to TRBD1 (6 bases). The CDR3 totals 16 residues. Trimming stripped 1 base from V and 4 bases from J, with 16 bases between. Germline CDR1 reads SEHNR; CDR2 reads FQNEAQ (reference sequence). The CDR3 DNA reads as TGTGCCAGCAGCTTAGTGGGGAATCCGGGGGCCTATGGCTACACCTTC. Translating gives CASSLVGNPGAYGYTF.

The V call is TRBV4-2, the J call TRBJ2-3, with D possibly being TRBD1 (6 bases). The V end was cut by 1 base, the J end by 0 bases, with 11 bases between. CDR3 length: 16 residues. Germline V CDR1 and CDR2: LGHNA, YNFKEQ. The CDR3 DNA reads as TGTGCCAGCAGCCAAGCCCCAGGGGCTAGCACAGATACGCAGTATTTT. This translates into CASSQAPGASTDTQYF.

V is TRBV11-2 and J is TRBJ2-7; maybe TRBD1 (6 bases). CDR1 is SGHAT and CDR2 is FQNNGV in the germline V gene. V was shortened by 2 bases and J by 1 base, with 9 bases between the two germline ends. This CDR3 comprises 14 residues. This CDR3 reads CASSLQGWSYEQYF. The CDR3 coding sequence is TGTGCCAGCAGCTTACAGGGGTGGTCCTACGAGCAGTACTTC.

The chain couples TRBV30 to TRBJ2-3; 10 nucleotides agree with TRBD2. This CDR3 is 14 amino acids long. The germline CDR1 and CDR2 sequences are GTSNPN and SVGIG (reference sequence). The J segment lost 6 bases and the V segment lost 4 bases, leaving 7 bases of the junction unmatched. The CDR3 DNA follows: TGTGCCTGGATATTAGCGGGAGGTATGGATACGCAGTATTTT. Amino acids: CAWILAGGMDTQYF.

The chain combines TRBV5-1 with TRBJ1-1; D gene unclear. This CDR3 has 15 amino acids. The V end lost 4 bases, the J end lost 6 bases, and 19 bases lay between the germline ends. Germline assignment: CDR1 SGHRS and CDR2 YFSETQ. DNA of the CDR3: TGCGCCAGCAGCCCACGGCTGTCCATCTGGGCTGAAGCTTTCTTT. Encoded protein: CASSPRLSIWAEAFF.

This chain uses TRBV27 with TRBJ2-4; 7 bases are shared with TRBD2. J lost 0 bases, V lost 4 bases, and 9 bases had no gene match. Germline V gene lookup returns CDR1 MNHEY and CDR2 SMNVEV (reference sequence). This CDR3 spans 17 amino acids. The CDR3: CASSSSGAFLAKNIQYF. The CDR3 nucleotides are TGTGCCAGCAGTTCCAGCGGGGCATTCCTAGCCAAAAACATTCAGTACTTC.

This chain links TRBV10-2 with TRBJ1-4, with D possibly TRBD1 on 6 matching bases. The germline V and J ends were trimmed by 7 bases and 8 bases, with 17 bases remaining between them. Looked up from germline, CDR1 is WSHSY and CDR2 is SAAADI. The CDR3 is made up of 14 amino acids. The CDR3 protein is CASKADRSVEKLFF. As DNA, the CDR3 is TGCGCCAGCAAAGCCGACAGGTCGGTGGAAAAACTGTTTTTT.